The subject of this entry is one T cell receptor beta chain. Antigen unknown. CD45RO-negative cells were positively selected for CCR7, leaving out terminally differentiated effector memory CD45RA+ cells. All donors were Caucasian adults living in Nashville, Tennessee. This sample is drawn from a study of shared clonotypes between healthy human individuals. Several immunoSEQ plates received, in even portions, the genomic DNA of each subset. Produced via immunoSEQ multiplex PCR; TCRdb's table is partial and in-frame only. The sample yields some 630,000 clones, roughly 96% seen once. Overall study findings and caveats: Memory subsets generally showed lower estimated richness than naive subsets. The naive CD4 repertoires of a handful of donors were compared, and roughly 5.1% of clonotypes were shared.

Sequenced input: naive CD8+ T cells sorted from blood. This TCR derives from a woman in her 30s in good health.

In nucleotides, the CDR3 is TGTGCCAGCTGCCCCGGGACAGGTTTGGAGACCCAGTACTTC. It translates to CASCPGTGLETQYF. The genes are TRBV27 and TRBJ2-5, with TRBD1 matching 8 bases. With V trimmed by 8 bases and J by 5 bases, 10 bases remained unmatched. Germline lookup yields CDR1 MNHEY and CDR2 SMNVEV (reference sequence). The CDR3 consists of 14 residues.